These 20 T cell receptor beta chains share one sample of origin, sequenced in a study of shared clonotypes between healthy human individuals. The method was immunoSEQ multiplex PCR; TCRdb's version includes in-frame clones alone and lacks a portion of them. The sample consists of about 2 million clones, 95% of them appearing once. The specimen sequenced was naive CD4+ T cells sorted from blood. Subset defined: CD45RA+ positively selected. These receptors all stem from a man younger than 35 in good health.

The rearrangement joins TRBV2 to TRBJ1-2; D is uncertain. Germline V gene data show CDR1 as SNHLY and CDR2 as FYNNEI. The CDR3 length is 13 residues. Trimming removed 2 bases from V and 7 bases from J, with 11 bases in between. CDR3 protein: CASSEITAGGYTF. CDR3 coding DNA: TGTGCCAGCAGTGAAATAACAGCGGGTGGCTACACCTTC.

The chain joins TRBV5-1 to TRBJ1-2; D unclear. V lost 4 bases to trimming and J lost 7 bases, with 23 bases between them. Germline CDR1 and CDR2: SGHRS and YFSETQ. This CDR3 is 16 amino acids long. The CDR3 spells CASSLVGFGREGGYTF. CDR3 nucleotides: TGCGCCAGCAGCCTGGTGGGTTTCGGGAGAGAGGGTGGCTACACCTTC.

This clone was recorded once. The CDR3 region is CASSYGGSGGYTF. CDR3 coding DNA: TGTGCCAGCAGTTACGGGGGCTCGGGTGGCTACACCTTC. The V gene is TRBV6-5, the J gene TRBJ1-2; tentative D call: TRBD1 (6 bases). CDR1 and CDR2 from the germline V gene are MNHEY and SVGAGI. The CDR3 contains 13 residues. V was shortened by 2 bases and J by 7 bases, with 11 bases between the two germline ends.

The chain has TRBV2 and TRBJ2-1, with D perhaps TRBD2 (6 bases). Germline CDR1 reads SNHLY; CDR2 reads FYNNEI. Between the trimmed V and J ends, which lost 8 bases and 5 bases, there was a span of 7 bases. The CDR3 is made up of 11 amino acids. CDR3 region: CASRGDNEQFF. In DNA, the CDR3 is TGTGCCAGCCGCGGGGACAATGAGCAGTTCTTC.

CDR3 loop: CASSQGDRGSYEQYF. In DNA, the CDR3 is TGTGCCAGCAGCCAGGGGGACAGAGGCTCCTACGAGCAGTACTTC. The chain employs TRBV4-2 and TRBJ2-7; the match to TRBD1 covers 7 bases. This CDR3 comprises 15 residues. V was clipped by 3 bases and J by 0 bases; unmatched bases: 5. Per the germline V gene, CDR1 is LGHNA and CDR2 is YNFKEQ.

CDR3 nucleotide sequence: TGTGCCAGCAGTTACTCCGTCTTAGCTGAGACCCAGTACTTC. As protein: CASSYSVLAETQYF. V usage is TRBV6-5 and J usage is TRBJ2-5, with D hard to call. Germline V gives CDR1 MNHEY, CDR2 SVGAGI. With 0 bases removed from V and 5 bases from J, the gap between germline ends came to 10 bases. CDR3 length equals 14 residues.

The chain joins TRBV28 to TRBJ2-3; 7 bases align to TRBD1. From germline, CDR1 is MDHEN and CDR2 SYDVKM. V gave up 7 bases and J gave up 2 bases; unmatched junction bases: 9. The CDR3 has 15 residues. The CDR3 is CASTPWQGDTDTQYF. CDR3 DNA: TGTGCCAGCACTCCGTGGCAGGGGGACACAGATACGCAGTATTTT.

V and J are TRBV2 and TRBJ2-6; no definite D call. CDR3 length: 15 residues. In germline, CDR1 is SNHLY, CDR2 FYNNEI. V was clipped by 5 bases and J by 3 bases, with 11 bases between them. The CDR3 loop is CASSPLGFGANVLTF. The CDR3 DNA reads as TGTGCCAGCAGTCCCCTGGGCTTTGGGGCCAACGTCCTGACTTTC.

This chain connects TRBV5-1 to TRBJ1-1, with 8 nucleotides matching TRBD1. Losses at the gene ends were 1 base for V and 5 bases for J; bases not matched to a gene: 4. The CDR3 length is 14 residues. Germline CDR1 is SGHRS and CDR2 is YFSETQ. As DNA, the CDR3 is TGCGCCAGCAGCTTGACAGGGGGGGAGACTGAAGCTTTCTTT. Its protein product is CASSLTGGETEAFF.

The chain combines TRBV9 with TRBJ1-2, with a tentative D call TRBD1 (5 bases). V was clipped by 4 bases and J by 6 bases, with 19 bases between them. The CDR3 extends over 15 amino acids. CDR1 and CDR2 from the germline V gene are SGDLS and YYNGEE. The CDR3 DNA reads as TGTGCCAGCAGCCCAGGACATACCGTTCCCAATGGCTACACCTTC. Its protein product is CASSPGHTVPNGYTF.

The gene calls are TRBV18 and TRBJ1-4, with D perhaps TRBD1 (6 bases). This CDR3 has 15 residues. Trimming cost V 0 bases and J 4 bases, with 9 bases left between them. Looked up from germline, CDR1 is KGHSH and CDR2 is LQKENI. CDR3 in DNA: TGTGCCAGCTCACCACCGACAGGTCTTAATGAAAAACTGTTTTTT. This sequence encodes CASSPPTGLNEKLFF.

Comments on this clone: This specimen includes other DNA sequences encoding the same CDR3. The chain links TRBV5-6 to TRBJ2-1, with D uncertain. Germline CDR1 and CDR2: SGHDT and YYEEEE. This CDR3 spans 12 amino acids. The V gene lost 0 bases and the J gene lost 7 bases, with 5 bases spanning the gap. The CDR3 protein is CASSLGQNEQFF. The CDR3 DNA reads TGTGCCAGCAGCTTGGGGCAGAATGAGCAGTTCTTC.

This CDR3 reads CASSYSSGGFGNTIYF. In nucleotides, the CDR3 is TGTGCCAGCAGTTACTCGTCAGGGGGCTTTGGAAACACCATATATTTT. The chain employs TRBV6-5 and TRBJ1-3; 8 bases align to TRBD1. Germline assignment: CDR1 MNHEY and CDR2 SVGAGI. Trimming removed 0 bases from V and 3 bases from J; junction bases left unmatched: 4. CDR3 size: 16 residues.

CDR3 DNA sequence: TGTGCCAGCAGCTCCAGGCCTACTAGGGACAATGAGCAGTTCTTC. Amino acid sequence: CASSSRPTRDNEQFF. This chain uses TRBV7-2 with TRBJ2-1; TRBD2 is a possible D gene (5 bases). Germline V gene sequence: CDR1 SGHTA, CDR2 FQGNSA. The CDR3 covers 15 residues. V was clipped by 4 bases and J by 5 bases, with 15 bases between them. The full variable domain, in which reference TRBV7-2 and TRBJ2-1 provide the parts outside the CDR3, is GAGVSQSPSNKVTEKGKDVELRCDPISGHTALYWYRQSLGQGLEFLIYFQGNSAPDKSGLPSDRFSAERTGGSVSTLTIQRTQQEDSAVYLCASSSRPTRDNEQFFGPGTRLTVL.

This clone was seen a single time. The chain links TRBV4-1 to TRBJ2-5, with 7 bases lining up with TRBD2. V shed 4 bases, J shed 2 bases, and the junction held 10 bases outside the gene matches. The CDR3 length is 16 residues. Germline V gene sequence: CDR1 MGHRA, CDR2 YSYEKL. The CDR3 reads CASSPSGRQVQETQYF. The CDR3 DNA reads TGCGCCAGCAGCCCTTCCGGGAGGCAAGTACAAGAGACCCAGTACTTC.

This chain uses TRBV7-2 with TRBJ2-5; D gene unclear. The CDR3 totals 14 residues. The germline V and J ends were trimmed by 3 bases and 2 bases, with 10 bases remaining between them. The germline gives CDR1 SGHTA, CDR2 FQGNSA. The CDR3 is CASSFAALQETQYF. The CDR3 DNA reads TGTGCCAGCAGCTTTGCAGCGTTACAAGAGACCCAGTACTTC.

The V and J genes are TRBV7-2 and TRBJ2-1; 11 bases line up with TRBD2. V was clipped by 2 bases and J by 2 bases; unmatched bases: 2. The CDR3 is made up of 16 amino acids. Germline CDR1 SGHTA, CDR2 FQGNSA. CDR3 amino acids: CASSLSLAGAYNEQFF. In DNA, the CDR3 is TGTGCCAGCAGCTTATCACTAGCGGGGGCCTACAATGAGCAGTTCTTC.

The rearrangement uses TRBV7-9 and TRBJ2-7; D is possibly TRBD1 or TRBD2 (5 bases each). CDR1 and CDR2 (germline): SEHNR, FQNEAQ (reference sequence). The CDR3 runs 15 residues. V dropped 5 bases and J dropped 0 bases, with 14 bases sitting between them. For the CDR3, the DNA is TGTGCCAGCAGCCAAACAGGACTCCTCTCCTACGAGCAGTACTTC. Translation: CASSQTGLLSYEQYF.

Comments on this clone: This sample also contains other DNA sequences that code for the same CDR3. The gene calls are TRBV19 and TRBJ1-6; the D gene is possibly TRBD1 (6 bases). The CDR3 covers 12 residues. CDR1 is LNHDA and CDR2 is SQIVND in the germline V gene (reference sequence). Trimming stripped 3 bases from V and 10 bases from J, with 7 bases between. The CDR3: CASSIGGSPLHF. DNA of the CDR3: TGTGCCAGTAGTATTGGGGGCTCACCCCTCCACTTT.

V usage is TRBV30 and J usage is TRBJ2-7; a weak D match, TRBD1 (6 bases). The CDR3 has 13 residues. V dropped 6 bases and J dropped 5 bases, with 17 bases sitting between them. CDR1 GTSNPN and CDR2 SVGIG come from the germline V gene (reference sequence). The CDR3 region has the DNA TGTGCCTGCGAATCGACAGGTCGGGACGAGCAGTACTTC. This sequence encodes CACESTGRDEQYF.